These T cell receptor beta chains were read from a single sample in a study of blood T cell repertoires in COVID-19. Assay used: immunoSEQ multiplex PCR; TCRdb lists only in-frame clones, some missing. The table shows roughly 290,000 clones, with around nine tenths occurring only once. Sequenced sample: PBMCs or T cells enriched from blood (not recorded which). Receptor source: a woman in her thirties or forties who had recovered from COVID-19. Both conserved end residues are part of each CDR3. A D gene is named only where the DNA matches it firmly. A clone size is listed for some rows: how often the clone was seen (once, few, many), or a class if it is expanded.

clone size: .
J gene: TRBJ2-1
D gene: .
V gene: TRBV7-5
CDR3 protein: CARSLGGQRDSYNEQFF
CDR3 DNA: TGTGCCAGAAGCTTAGGTGGACAGCGGGACTCCTACAATGAGCAGTTCTTC

clone size: .
J gene: TRBJ2-7
D gene: .
V gene: TRBV6-5
CDR3 protein: CASKRGSASYEQYF
CDR3 DNA: TGTGCCAGCAAAAGGGGTTCGGCCTCCTACGAGCAGTACTTC

clone size: .
J gene: TRBJ2-1
D gene: TRBD2
V gene: TRBV2
CDR3 protein: CASSVASGSTGNEQFF
CDR3 DNA: TGTGCCAGCAGTGTGGCTAGCGGGAGTACGGGCAATGAGCAGTTCTTC

clone size: .
J gene: TRBJ2-1
D gene: TRBD2
V gene: TRBV18
CDR3 protein: CASSSLAGGDNEQFF
CDR3 DNA: TGTGCCAGCTCATCTCTAGCGGGAGGGGACAATGAGCAGTTCTTC

clone size: .
J gene: TRBJ2-5
D gene: .
V gene: TRBV3-1/TRBV3-2
CDR3 protein: CASSQELQGGTQYF
CDR3 DNA: TGTGCCAGCAGCCAAGAGTTACAGGGCGGGACCCAGTACTTC

clone size: .
J gene: TRBJ1-5
D gene: .
V gene: TRBV6-2/TRBV6-3
CDR3 protein: CASTPGGFGNQPQHF
CDR3 DNA: TGTGCCAGCACCCCGGGGGGTTTCGGCAATCAGCCCCAGCATTTT

clone size: few
J gene: TRBJ1-5
D gene: TRBD1
V gene: TRBV27
CDR3 protein: CASSLTPGGQPQHF
CDR3 DNA: TGTGCCAGCAGTCTTACTCCAGGGGGTCAGCCCCAGCATTTT

clone size: .
J gene: TRBJ1-2
D gene: TRBD1
V gene: TRBV6-1
CDR3 protein: CASSDRGLGYGYTF
CDR3 DNA: TGTGCCAGCAGTGACAGGGGGCTGGGCTATGGCTACACCTTC

clone size: .
J gene: TRBJ1-1
D gene: TRBD1
V gene: TRBV28
CDR3 protein: CASSLTGGTEAFF
CDR3 DNA: TGTGCCAGCAGCCTGACAGGGGGCACTGAAGCTTTCTTT

clone size: .
J gene: TRBJ1-1
D gene: .
V gene: TRBV27
CDR3 protein: CASREGVGTEAFF
CDR3 DNA: TGTGCCAGCAGGGAGGGTGTTGGCACTGAAGCTTTCTTT

clone size: .
J gene: TRBJ2-5
D gene: .
V gene: TRBV2
CDR3 protein: CASSEGLRGEETQYF
CDR3 DNA: TGTGCCAGCAGTGAAGGCCTCCGGGGTGAGGAGACCCAGTACTTC

clone size: .
J gene: TRBJ2-5
D gene: TRBD2
V gene: TRBV18
CDR3 protein: CASSLGLAGNQETQYF
CDR3 DNA: TGTGCCAGCTCACTGGGACTAGCGGGAAACCAAGAGACCCAGTACTTC

clone size: .
J gene: TRBJ1-6
D gene: .
V gene: TRBV2
CDR3 protein: CASSEARVWSPLHF
CDR3 DNA: TGTGCCAGCAGTGAAGCCAGGGTCTGGTCACCCCTCCACTTT

clone size: .
J gene: TRBJ1-4
D gene: .
V gene: TRBV4-2
CDR3 protein: CASSQASTATNEKLFF
CDR3 DNA: TGTGCCAGCAGCCAAGCCTCGACAGCAACTAATGAAAAACTGTTTTTT

clone size: .
J gene: TRBJ1-2
D gene: .
V gene: TRBV9
CDR3 protein: CASSSRGAHGYTF
CDR3 DNA: TGTGCCAGCAGCTCCCGGGGGGCTCACGGCTACACCTTC

clone size: .
J gene: TRBJ1-6
D gene: TRBD1
V gene: TRBV6-5
CDR3 protein: CASSSGTALRSLHF
CDR3 DNA: TGTGCCAGCAGTTCCGGGACAGCCCTGCGTTCCCTCCACTTT

clone size: .
J gene: TRBJ2-7
D gene: TRBD1
V gene: TRBV12-5
CDR3 protein: CASGQTGAYSYEQYF
CDR3 DNA: TGTGCTAGTGGCCAGACAGGGGCCTACTCCTACGAGCAGTACTTC

clone size: many
J gene: TRBJ2-7
D gene: .
V gene: TRBV5-4
CDR3 protein: CASSPYEGYEQYF
CDR3 DNA: TGTGCCAGCAGCCCTTATGAGGGCTACGAGCAGTACTTC

clone size: .
J gene: TRBJ1-4
D gene: .
V gene: TRBV13
CDR3 protein: CASSTRDTNEKLFF
CDR3 DNA: TGTGCCAGCAGCACCCGGGACACAAATGAAAAACTGTTTTTT

clone size: .
J gene: TRBJ1-5
D gene: .
V gene: TRBV18
CDR3 protein: CASSPGGAAQPQHF
CDR3 DNA: TGTGCCAGCTCACCAGGGGGGGCTGCTCAGCCCCAGCATTTT

clone size: .
J gene: TRBJ2-2
D gene: .
V gene: TRBV30
CDR3 protein: CAWSGNRGMNTGELFF
CDR3 DNA: TGTGCCTGGAGTGGTAATCGGGGGATGAACACCGGGGAGCTGTTTTTT

clone size: .
J gene: TRBJ2-3
D gene: TRBD2
V gene: TRBV28
CDR3 protein: CASRKGLAGIGADTQYF
CDR3 DNA: TGTGCCAGCAGAAAGGGACTAGCGGGAATAGGGGCAGATACGCAGTATTTT

clone size: .
J gene: TRBJ2-5
D gene: TRBD2
V gene: TRBV19
CDR3 protein: CASSIASGRGRTQYF
CDR3 DNA: TGTGCCAGTAGTATAGCTAGCGGGAGAGGTAGGACCCAGTACTTC

clone size: once
J gene: TRBJ1-4
D gene: .
V gene: TRBV6-5
CDR3 protein: CASSPFRDNNEKLFF
CDR3 DNA: TGTGCCAGCAGCCCATTCCGGGACAATAATGAAAAACTGTTTTTT

clone size: .
J gene: TRBJ2-7
D gene: .
V gene: TRBV6-5
CDR3 protein: CASSRGSSLVYEQYF
CDR3 DNA: TGTGCCAGCAGTAGGGGCAGTTCCCTAGTCTACGAGCAGTACTTC

clone size: .
J gene: TRBJ2-1
D gene: TRBD2
V gene: TRBV7-2
CDR3 protein: CASSLGSSGMYNEQFF
CDR3 DNA: TGTGCCAGCAGCTTGGGGTCTAGCGGGATGTACAATGAGCAGTTCTTC

clone size: .
J gene: TRBJ2-3
D gene: TRBD1
V gene: TRBV28
CDR3 protein: CASSLQLPRQGSSTDTQYF
CDR3 DNA: TGTGCCAGCAGTTTACAACTGCCCAGACAGGGGTCTAGCACAGATACGCAGTATTTT

clone size: .
J gene: TRBJ2-3
D gene: TRBD2
V gene: TRBV3-1/TRBV3-2
CDR3 protein: CASSYSWAGGSDTQYF
CDR3 DNA: TGTGCCAGCAGCTACTCCTGGGCGGGAGGATCAGATACGCAGTATTTT

clone size: .
J gene: TRBJ2-1
D gene: TRBD2
V gene: TRBV6-5
CDR3 protein: CATTDWTSGYNEQFF
CDR3 DNA: TGTGCCACCACAGACTGGACTAGCGGTTACAATGAGCAGTTCTTC

clone size: .
J gene: TRBJ1-5
D gene: .
V gene: TRBV29-1
CDR3 protein: CSVGGAGNQPQHF
CDR3 DNA: TGCAGCGTTGGGGGCGCGGGCAATCAGCCCCAGCATTTT

clone size: .
J gene: TRBJ2-3
D gene: .
V gene: TRBV6-1
CDR3 protein: CASSDPPADTQYF
CDR3 DNA: TGTGCCAGCAGTGATCCCCCGGCAGATACGCAGTATTTT

clone size: .
J gene: TRBJ2-7
D gene: .
V gene: TRBV29-1
CDR3 protein: CSVGRQNSYEQYF
CDR3 DNA: TGCAGCGTTGGGAGACAGAACTCCTACGAGCAGTACTTC

clone size: .
J gene: TRBJ1-3
D gene: TRBD1
V gene: TRBV24-1
CDR3 protein: CATSAGGQGNGNTIYF
CDR3 DNA: TGTGCCACCAGTGCCGGGGGACAGGGGAACGGAAACACCATATATTTT

clone size: .
J gene: TRBJ2-7
D gene: .
V gene: TRBV9
CDR3 protein: CASSDRERYEQYF
CDR3 DNA: TGTGCCAGCAGCGACCGGGAGAGATACGAGCAGTACTTC

clone size: .
J gene: TRBJ1-5
D gene: TRBD1
V gene: TRBV19
CDR3 protein: CASSVPGTGYSNQPQHF
CDR3 DNA: TGTGCCAGTAGTGTCCCCGGGACAGGATATAGCAATCAGCCCCAGCATTTT

clone size: .
J gene: TRBJ1-4
D gene: .
V gene: TRBV30
CDR3 protein: CAWSFGRTNEKLFF
CDR3 DNA: TGTGCCTGGAGTTTTGGGCGAACTAATGAAAAACTGTTTTTT

clone size: once
J gene: TRBJ1-5
D gene: .
V gene: TRBV18
CDR3 protein: CASSRQTNQPQHF
CDR3 DNA: TGTGCCAGCTCTCGACAGACCAATCAGCCCCAGCATTTT

clone size: once
J gene: TRBJ2-7
D gene: .
V gene: TRBV21-1
CDR3 protein: CASSTPGHGFYEQYF
CDR3 DNA: TGTGCCAGCAGCACTCCGGGACACGGTTTTTACGAGCAGTACTTC

clone size: .
J gene: TRBJ2-1
D gene: TRBD2
V gene: TRBV20-1
CDR3 protein: CSASTSGAYNEQFF
CDR3 DNA: TGCAGTGCTAGTACTAGCGGTGCCTACAATGAGCAGTTCTTC

clone size: .
J gene: TRBJ1-2
D gene: TRBD1
V gene: TRBV7-9
CDR3 protein: CASSPQDRVGYTF
CDR3 DNA: TGTGCCAGCAGCCCCCAGGACAGGGTGGGCTACACCTTC

clone size: once
J gene: TRBJ2-1
D gene: .
V gene: TRBV18
CDR3 protein: CASSPGGGVGNEQFF
CDR3 DNA: TGTGCCAGCTCACCAGGAGGAGGGGTGGGGAATGAGCAGTTCTTC

clone size: .
J gene: TRBJ2-7
D gene: TRBD1
V gene: TRBV7-2
CDR3 protein: CASSPTGGTGGATYEQYF
CDR3 DNA: TGTGCCAGCAGCCCCACCGGGGGGACAGGGGGCGCTACCTACGAGCAGTACTTC

clone size: .
J gene: TRBJ2-7
D gene: TRBD2
V gene: TRBV10-3
CDR3 protein: CAISEAGTSYEQYF
CDR3 DNA: TGTGCCATCAGTGAGGCGGGGACTAGCTACGAGCAGTACTTC

clone size: .
J gene: TRBJ1-1
D gene: .
V gene: TRBV18
CDR3 protein: CASSPFQENTEAFF
CDR3 DNA: TGTGCCAGCTCACCTTTTCAGGAGAACACTGAAGCTTTCTTT

clone size: .
J gene: TRBJ1-6
D gene: .
V gene: TRBV4-3
CDR3 protein: CASSQGGEHSPLHF
CDR3 DNA: TGCGCCAGCAGCCAAGGGGGAGAACATTCACCCCTCCACTTT

clone size: .
J gene: TRBJ1-1
D gene: .
V gene: TRBV27
CDR3 protein: CATRLRGSAEAFF
CDR3 DNA: TGTGCCACCCGCCTAAGGGGTTCGGCTGAAGCTTTCTTT

clone size: .
J gene: TRBJ2-1
D gene: TRBD2
V gene: TRBV18
CDR3 protein: CASSSRREGLDEQFF
CDR3 DNA: TGTGCCAGCTCAAGTAGGCGGGAGGGCCTGGATGAGCAGTTCTTC

clone size: .
J gene: TRBJ2-5
D gene: .
V gene: TRBV7-2
CDR3 protein: CASSTQKRSEETQYF
CDR3 DNA: TGTGCCAGCAGCACACAGAAACGGTCCGAAGAGACCCAGTACTTC

clone size: .
J gene: TRBJ2-4
D gene: .
V gene: TRBV6-2/TRBV6-3
CDR3 protein: CASSATRQKNIQYF
CDR3 DNA: TGTGCCAGCAGTGCCACTCGACAGAAAAACATTCAGTACTTC

clone size: .
J gene: TRBJ2-3
D gene: .
V gene: TRBV7-9
CDR3 protein: CASSLVADTDTQYF
CDR3 DNA: TGTGCCAGCAGTTTAGTCGCAGACACAGATACGCAGTATTTT

clone size: .
J gene: TRBJ1-5
D gene: TRBD1
V gene: TRBV19
CDR3 protein: CASMDRGWDSNQPQHF
CDR3 DNA: TGTGCCAGTATGGACAGGGGCTGGGATAGCAATCAGCCCCAGCATTTT